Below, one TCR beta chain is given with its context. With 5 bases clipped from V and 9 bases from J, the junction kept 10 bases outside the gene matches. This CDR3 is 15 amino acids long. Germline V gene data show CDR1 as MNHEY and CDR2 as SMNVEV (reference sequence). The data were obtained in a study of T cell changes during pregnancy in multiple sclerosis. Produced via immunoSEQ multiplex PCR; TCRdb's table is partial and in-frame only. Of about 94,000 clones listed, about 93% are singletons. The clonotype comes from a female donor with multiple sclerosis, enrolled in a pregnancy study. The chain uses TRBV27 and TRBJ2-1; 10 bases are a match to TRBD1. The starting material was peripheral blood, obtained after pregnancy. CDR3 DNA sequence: TGTGCCAGCAGTCCCGAGGGACAGGGGAGGGGTGAGCAGTTCTTC. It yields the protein CASSPEGQGRGEQFF.